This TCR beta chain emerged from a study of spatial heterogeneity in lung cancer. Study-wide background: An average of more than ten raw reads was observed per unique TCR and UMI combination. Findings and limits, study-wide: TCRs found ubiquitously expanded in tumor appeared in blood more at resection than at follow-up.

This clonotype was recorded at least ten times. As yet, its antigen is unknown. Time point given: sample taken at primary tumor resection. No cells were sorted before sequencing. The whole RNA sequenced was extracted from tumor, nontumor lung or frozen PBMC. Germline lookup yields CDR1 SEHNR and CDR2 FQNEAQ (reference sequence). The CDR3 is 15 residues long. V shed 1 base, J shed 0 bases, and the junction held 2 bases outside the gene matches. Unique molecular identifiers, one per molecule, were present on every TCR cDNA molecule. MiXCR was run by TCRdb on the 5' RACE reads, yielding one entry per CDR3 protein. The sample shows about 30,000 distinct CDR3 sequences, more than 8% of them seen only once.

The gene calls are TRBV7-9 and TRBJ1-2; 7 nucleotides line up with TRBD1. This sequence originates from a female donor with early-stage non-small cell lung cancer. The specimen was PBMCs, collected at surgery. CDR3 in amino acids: CASSLGDRANYGYTF. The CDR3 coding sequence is TGTGCCAGCAGCTTAGGGGACAGAGCTAACTATGGCTACACCTTC. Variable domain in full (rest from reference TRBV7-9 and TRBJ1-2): DTGVSQNPRHKITKRGQNVTFRCDPISEHNRLYWYRQTLGQGPEFLTYFQNEAQLEKSRLLSDRFSAERPKGSFSTLEIQRTEQGDSAMYLCASSLGDRANYGYTFGSGTRLTVV.